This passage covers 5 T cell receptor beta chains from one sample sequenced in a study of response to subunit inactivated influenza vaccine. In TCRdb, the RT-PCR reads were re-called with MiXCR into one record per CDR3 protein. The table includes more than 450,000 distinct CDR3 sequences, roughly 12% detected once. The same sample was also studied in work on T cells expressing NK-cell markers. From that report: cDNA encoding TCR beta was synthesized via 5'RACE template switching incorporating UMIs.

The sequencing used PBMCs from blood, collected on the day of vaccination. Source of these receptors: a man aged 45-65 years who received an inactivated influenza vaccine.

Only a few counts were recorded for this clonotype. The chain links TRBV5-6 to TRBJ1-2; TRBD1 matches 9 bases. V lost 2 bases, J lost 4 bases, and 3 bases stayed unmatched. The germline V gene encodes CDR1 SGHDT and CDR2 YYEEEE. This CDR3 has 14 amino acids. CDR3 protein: CASSLRDRVYGYTF. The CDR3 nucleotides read TGTGCCAGCAGCTTAAGGGACAGGGTCTATGGCTACACCTTC. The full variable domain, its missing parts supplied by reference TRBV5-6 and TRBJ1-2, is DAGVTQSPTHLIKTRGQQVTLRCSPKSGHDTVSWYQQALGQGPQFIFQYYEEEERQRGNFPDRFSGHQFPNYSSELNVNALLLGDSALYLCASSLRDRVYGYTFGSGTRLTVV.

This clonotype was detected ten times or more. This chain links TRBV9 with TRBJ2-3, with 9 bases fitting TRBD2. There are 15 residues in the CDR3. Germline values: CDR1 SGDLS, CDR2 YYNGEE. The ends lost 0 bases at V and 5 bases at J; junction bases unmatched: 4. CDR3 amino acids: CASSVGSLAGDTQYF. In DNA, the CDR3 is TGTGCCAGCAGCGTAGGCTCACTAGCGGGAGATACGCAGTATTTT. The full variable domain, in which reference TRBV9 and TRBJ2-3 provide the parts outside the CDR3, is DSGVTQTPKHLITATGQRVTLRCSPRSGDLSVYWYQQSLDQGLQFLIQYYNGEERAKGNILERFSAQQFPDLHSELNLSSLELGDSALYFCASSVGSLAGDTQYFGPGTRLTVL.

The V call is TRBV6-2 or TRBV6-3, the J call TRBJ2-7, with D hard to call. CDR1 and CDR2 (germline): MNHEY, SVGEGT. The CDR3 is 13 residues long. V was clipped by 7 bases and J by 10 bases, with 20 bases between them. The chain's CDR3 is CASTHFRCQVQYF. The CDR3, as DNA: TGTGCCAGCACCCACTTCCGCTGTCAAGTCCAGTACTTC.

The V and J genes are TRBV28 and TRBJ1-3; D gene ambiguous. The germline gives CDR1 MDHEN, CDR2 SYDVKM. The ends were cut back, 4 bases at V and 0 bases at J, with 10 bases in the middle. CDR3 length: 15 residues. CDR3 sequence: CASSSLLSSGNTIYF. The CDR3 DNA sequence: TGTGCCAGCAGTTCGCTCCTCAGCTCTGGAAACACCATATATTTT.

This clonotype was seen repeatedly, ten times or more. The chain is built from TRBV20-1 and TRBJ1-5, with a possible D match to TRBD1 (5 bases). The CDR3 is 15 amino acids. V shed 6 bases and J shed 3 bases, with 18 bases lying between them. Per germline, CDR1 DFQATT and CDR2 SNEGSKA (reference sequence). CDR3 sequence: CSAKGRAGVNQPQHF. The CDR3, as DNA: TGCAGTGCAAAGGGGAGGGCGGGGGTCAATCAGCCCCAGCATTTT.